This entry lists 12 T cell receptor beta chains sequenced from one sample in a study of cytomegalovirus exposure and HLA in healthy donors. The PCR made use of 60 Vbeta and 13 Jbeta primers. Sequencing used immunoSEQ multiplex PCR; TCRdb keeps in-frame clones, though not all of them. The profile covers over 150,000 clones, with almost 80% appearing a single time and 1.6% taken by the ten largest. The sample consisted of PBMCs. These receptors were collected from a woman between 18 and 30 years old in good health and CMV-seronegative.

This CDR3 is CASSHGQVNQPQHF. The CDR3 coding sequence is TGCGCCAGCAGCCACGGACAGGTTAATCAGCCCCAGCATTTT. The genes are TRBV4-1 and TRBJ1-5, with 7 bases fitting TRBD1. The CDR3 consists of 14 residues. Unmatched junction bases numbered 3, after V lost 3 bases and J lost 4 bases. CDR1 and CDR2 from the germline V gene are MGHRA and YSYEKL.

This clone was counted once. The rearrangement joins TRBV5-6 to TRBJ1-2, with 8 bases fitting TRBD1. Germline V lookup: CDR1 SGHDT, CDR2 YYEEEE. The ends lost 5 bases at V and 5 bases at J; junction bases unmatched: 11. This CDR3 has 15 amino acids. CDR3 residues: CASRVQGATGYGYTF. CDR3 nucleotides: TGTGCCAGCAGAGTCCAGGGGGCAACGGGGTATGGCTACACCTTC.

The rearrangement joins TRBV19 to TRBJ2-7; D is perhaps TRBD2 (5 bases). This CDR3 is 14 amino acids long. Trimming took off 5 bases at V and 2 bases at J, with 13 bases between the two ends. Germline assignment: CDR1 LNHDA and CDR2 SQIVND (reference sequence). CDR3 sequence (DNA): TGTGCCAGTAGTCCGGGGAGTATAGCCTACGAGCAGTACTTC. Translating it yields CASSPGSIAYEQYF.

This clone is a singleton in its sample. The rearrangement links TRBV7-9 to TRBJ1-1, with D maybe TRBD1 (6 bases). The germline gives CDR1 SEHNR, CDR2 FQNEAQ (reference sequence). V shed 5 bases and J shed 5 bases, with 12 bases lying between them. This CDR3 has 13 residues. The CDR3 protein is CASSVQGSTEAFF. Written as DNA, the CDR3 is TGTGCCAGCAGCGTACAGGGTTCGACTGAAGCTTTCTTT.

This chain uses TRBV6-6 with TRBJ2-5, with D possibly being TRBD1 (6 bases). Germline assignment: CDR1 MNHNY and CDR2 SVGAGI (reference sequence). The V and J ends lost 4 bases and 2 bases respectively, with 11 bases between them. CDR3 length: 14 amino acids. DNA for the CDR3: TGTGCCAGCAGTTCACAGGGCTTACAAGAGACCCAGTACTTC. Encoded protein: CASSSQGLQETQYF.

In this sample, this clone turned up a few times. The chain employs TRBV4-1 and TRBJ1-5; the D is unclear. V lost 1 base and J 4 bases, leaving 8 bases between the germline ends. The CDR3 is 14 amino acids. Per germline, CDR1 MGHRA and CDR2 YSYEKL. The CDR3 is CASSQVGGNQPQHF. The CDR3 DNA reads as TGCGCCAGCAGCCAAGTAGGAGGAAATCAGCCCCAGCATTTT.

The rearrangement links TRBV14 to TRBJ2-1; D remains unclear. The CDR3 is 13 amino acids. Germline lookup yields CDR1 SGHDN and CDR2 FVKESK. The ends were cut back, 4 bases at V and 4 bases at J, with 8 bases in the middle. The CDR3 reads CASSPDLYNEQFF. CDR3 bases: TGTGCCAGCAGCCCTGACTTATACAATGAGCAGTTCTTC.

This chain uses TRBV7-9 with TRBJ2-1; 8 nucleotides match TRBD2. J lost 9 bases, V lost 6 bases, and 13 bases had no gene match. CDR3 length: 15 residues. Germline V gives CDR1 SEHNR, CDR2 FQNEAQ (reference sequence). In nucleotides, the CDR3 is TGTGCCAGCAGTCCGACGGGAGGGTTTAATGGTGAGCAGTTCTTC. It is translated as CASSPTGGFNGEQFF.

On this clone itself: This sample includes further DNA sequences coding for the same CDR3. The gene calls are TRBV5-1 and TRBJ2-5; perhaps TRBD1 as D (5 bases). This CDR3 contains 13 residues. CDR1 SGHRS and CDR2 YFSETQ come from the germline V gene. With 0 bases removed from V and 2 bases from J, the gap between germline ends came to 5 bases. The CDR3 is CASSLGQQETQYF. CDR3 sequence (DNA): TGCGCCAGCAGCTTGGGACAGCAAGAGACCCAGTACTTC.

CDR3 bases: TGCAGCGGGGGAAATTTGGGACAGCGCACAGATACGCAGTATTTT. Translation: CSGGNLGQRTDTQYF. The chain joins TRBV29-1 to TRBJ2-3, with 7 bases that match TRBD1. Trimming took 7 bases from V and 1 from J; bases not matched to a gene: 11. CDR3 size: 15 residues. Germline assignment: CDR1 SQVTM and CDR2 ANQGSEA.

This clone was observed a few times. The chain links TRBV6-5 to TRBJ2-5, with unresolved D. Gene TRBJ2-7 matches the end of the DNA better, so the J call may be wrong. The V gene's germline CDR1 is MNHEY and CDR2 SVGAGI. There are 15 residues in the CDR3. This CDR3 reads CASSYSRADSYEQYF. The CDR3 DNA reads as TGTGCCAGCAGTTACTCTCGCGCGGACTCCTACGAGCAGTACTTC.

Here the CDR3 reads CAWTTETNEQFF. In DNA form, the CDR3 reads TGTGCCTGGACGACGGAGACCAATGAGCAGTTCTTC. The rearrangement links TRBV30 to TRBJ2-1; D gene uncertain. CDR1 is GTSNPN and CDR2 is SVGIG in the germline V gene (reference sequence). Trimming took 4 bases from V and 6 from J, leaving 10 bases between them. The length of the CDR3 is 12 residues.